These 11 T cell receptor beta chains came from one sample sequenced in a study of shared clonotypes between healthy human individuals. Generated by immunoSEQ multiplex PCR, the TCRdb table keeps only in-frame clones and is missing some. The sample includes some 510,000 clones, 60% to 85% seen only once; the top ten take roughly 13%. Sequenced: PBMCs. Receptors originate from a woman between 40 and 55 years old in good health. Some clones in this sample may be carry-over from other donors' samples.

The chain couples TRBV18 to TRBJ2-5; weak D call: TRBD2 (6 bases). Germline CDR1 is KGHSH and CDR2 is LQKENI. The CDR3 length is 15 residues. V was pared by 2 bases and J by 9 bases, with 19 bases between. The CDR3: CASSPNGGASAAQYF. The CDR3 region has the DNA TGTGCCAGCTCACCAAATGGAGGGGCTAGCGCCGCCCAGTACTTC.

J is TRBJ1-4 and V is TRBV2; D unclear. The CDR3 consists of 13 residues. The germline V gene has CDR1 SNHLY and CDR2 FYNNEI. V was clipped by 7 bases and J by 7 bases, with 13 bases between them. As DNA, the CDR3 is TGTGCCAGCATGAGGGCAGACCTTGAAAAACTGTTTTTT. As protein: CASMRADLEKLFF.

V gene TRBV14 combines with J gene TRBJ2-7; TRBD1 agrees at 8 bases. Germline V CDR1 and CDR2: SGHDN, FVKESK. Trimming took 2 bases from V and 5 from J; bases not matched to a gene: 5. The CDR3 runs 14 residues. The CDR3 protein is CASSQPDRVDEQYF. The DNA of the CDR3 is TGTGCCAGCAGCCAACCGGACAGGGTAGACGAGCAGTACTTC.

The rearrangement uses TRBV20-1 and TRBJ2-5; D is ambiguous. V lost 6 bases and J lost 5, with 10 bases in between. Germline loops: CDR1 DFQATT, CDR2 SNEGSKA (reference sequence). This CDR3 spans 11 amino acids. The CDR3 reads CSAVVKETQYF. The DNA of the CDR3 is TGCAGTGCCGTCGTTAAGGAGACCCAGTACTTC.

CDR3 residues: CASSLAPGTGDYGYTF. In nucleotides, the CDR3 is TGTGCCAGCAGCTTAGCGCCCGGGACAGGGGATTATGGCTACACCTTC. The chain employs TRBV11-1 and TRBJ1-2, with 10 nucleotides matching TRBD1. Germline CDR1 and CDR2: SGHAT and FQDESV (reference sequence). This CDR3 is built from 16 residues. V shed 0 bases and J 5 bases; nucleotides not matched to a gene: 6.

This rearrangement joins TRBV4-1 to TRBJ2-5; D gene uncertain. The DNA end is a closer match to TRBJ2-7, so the J assignment may be wrong. The CDR3 is 15 residues long. CDR1 and CDR2 (germline): MGHRA, YSYEKL. In nucleotides, the CDR3 is TGCGCCAGCAGCCCATGGGAAGGGATAAAAAACGAGCAGTACTTC. Translation gives CASSPWEGIKNEQYF.

The V call is TRBV5-3, the J call TRBJ2-2, with 7 nucleotides matching TRBD2. TRBV5-3 belongs to the ORF category, with a function that is uncertain. This CDR3 spans 13 amino acids. Trimming at V came to 6 bases and at J to 4 bases, leaving 3 bases not matched to a gene. The CDR3 DNA follows: TGTGCCAGAACGTCGGGGGGCACCGGGGAGCTGTTTTTT. Its protein product is CARTSGGTGELFF.

The DNA of the CDR3 is TGCGCCAGCAGCTCGACCCCGGGACAGGGGACCCGCGAGCAGTACTTC. Residues: CASSSTPGQGTREQYF. The chain combines TRBV5-1 with TRBJ2-7; 10 bases line up with TRBD1. The ends lost 3 bases at V and 6 bases at J; junction bases unmatched: 12. Per germline, CDR1 SGHRS and CDR2 YFSETQ. The CDR3 is made up of 16 amino acids.

V and J are TRBV19 and TRBJ2-3; 9 bases agree with TRBD1. Per germline, CDR1 LNHDA and CDR2 SQIVND (reference sequence). With V trimmed by 11 bases and J by 4 bases, 10 bases remained unmatched. This CDR3 is built from 14 residues. CDR3 region: CACPRDRVPDTQYF. The CDR3 DNA follows: TGTGCCTGCCCTCGGGACAGGGTACCAGATACGCAGTATTTT.

This chain uses TRBV19 with TRBJ2-4; TRBD1 is a possible D gene (5 bases). Germline-derived CDR1 and CDR2 are LNHDA and SQIVND (reference sequence). CDR3 length: 17 amino acids. The V end lost 5 bases, the J end lost 0 bases, and 17 bases lay between the germline ends. The CDR3 protein is CASSVLDKLIAKNIQYF. The CDR3 nucleotides read TGTGCCAGTAGTGTTCTGGACAAGCTAATAGCCAAAAACATTCAGTACTTC.

The chain carries TRBV7-8 and TRBJ2-1; 12 bases are shared with TRBD2. Germline CDR1 and CDR2: SGHVS and FQNEAQ. With V trimmed by 0 bases and J by 7 bases, 10 bases remained unmatched. The CDR3 consists of 18 residues. The CDR3 reads CASSLARLAGGPGNEQFF. CDR3 DNA sequence: TGTGCCAGCAGCTTAGCGCGGCTAGCGGGAGGGCCCGGGAATGAGCAGTTCTTC.